This T cell receptor beta chain stems from a study of regulatory T cells in long-lasting Graves disease. Germline assignment: CDR1 SGHRS and CDR2 YFSETQ. The CDR3 consists of 15 residues. With 0 bases removed from V and 10 bases from J, the gap between germline ends came to 14 bases. Overall study findings and caveats: When disease was persistent, TRBV28, TRBJ1-2 and TRBJ2-5 were the favored segments. Authors noted too few samples as a limitation.

According to the study, TCR beta libraries were built with iRepertoire HTBI primers and CDR3-region Arm-PCR. In the authors' methods: Detected in the samples were over 60 TRBV and around 15 TRBJ segments. Each CDR3 protein is one row after TCRdb ran MiXCR on the multiplex PCR reads. The V and J calls were determined by TCRdb, not by the authors. The table shows around 250,000 distinct CDR3 sequences, with approximately 20% occurring only once. Regarding time point: newly diagnosed GD, antithyroid drugs for less than 3 months. The TCR library was made from RNA extracted from PBMCs. This clonotype was counted ten times or more. Its target is not known.

This receptor was identified in a female donor with Graves disease. The chain combines TRBV5-1 with TRBJ1-6; D remains ambiguous. The specimen comprised peripheral blood mononuclear cells (PBMCs), sampled at new diagnosis, from a patient treated with antithyroid drugs. In DNA form, the CDR3 reads TGCGCCAGCAGCTTGGCCTTGGGGTCTGGATCACCCCTCCACTTT. Its protein product is CASSLALGSGSPLHF.